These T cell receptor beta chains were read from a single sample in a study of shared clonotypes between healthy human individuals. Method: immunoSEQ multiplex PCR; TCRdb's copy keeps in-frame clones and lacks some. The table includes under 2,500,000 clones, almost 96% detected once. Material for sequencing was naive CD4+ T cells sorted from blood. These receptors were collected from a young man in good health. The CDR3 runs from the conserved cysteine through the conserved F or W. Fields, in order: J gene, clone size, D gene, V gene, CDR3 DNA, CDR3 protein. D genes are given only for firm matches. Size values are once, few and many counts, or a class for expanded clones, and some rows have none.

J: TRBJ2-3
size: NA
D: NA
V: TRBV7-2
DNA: TGTGCCAGCAGCATGACACCTCTATACACAGATACGCAGTATTTT
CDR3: CASSMTPLYTDTQYF

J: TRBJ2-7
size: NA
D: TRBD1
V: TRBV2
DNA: TGTGCCAGCACCTACAGGGGTTCCTACGAGCAGTACTTC
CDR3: CASTYRGSYEQYF

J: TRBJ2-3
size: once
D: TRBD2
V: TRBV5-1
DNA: TGCGCCAGCAGCTTGGGTAGCGGGGGGCCAACAGATACGCAGTATTTT
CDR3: CASSLGSGGPTDTQYF

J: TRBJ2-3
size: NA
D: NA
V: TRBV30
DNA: TGTGCCTGGAGTGTTGCCCTAGTGCCACTCAGCACAGATACGCAGTATTTT
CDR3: CAWSVALVPLSTDTQYF

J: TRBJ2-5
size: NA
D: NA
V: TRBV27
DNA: TGTGCCAGCAGATCCACAGGGTTGGAGACCCAGTACTTC
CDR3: CASRSTGLETQYF

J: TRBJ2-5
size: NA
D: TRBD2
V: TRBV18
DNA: TGTGCCAGCTCACCAAAGCGGGGGTCCCAAGAGACCCAGTACTTC
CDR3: CASSPKRGSQETQYF

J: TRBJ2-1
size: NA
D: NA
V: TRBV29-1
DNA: TGCAGCGTTGCAGGTTTTAGAGACAATGAGCAGTTCTTC
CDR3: CSVAGFRDNEQFF

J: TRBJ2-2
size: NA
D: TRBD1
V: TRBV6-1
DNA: TGTGCCAGCACCGGACAGGGCCCGGTCGGGGAGCTGTTTTTT
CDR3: CASTGQGPVGELFF

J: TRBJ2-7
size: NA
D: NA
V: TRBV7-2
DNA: TGTGCCAGCAGCTTAGGCCCGGACTACGAGCAGTACTTC
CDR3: CASSLGPDYEQYF

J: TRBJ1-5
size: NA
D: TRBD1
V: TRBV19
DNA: TGTGCCAGTAGTTTCAGGCCGGGACAGCACAATCAGCCCCAGCATTTT
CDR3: CASSFRPGQHNQPQHF

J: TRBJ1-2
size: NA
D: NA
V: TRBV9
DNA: TGTGCCAGCAGCGTAGCGGGGGAGTTCAACTATGGCTACACCTTC
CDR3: CASSVAGEFNYGYTF

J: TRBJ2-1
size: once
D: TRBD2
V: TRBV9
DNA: TGTGCCAGCAGCGTAGGACTAGCGGGGGGCCAGGATGAGCAGTTCTTC
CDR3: CASSVGLAGGQDEQFF

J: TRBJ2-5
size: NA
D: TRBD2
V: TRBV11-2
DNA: TGTGCCAGCAGCTTTAGAGGTGCGGGGGGAGAGACCCAGTACTTC
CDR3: CASSFRGAGGETQYF

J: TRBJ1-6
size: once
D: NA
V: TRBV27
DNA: TGTGCCAGCAGTCCATACAGGGTTAATAATTCACCCCTCCACTTT
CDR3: CASSPYRVNNSPLHF

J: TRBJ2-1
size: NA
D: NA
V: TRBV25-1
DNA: TGTGCCAGCAGTTTGGGCAAATCGCCCAATGAGCAGTTCTTC
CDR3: CASSLGKSPNEQFF

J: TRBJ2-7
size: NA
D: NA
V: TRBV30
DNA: TGTGCCTGGAGCCGGGACGGTTCCTACGAGCAGTACTTC
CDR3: CAWSRDGSYEQYF